This section outlines one T cell receptor (beta chain) sequence together with its context. Only in-frame clones appear in the TCRdb table, and some are missing; sequencing was by immunoSEQ multiplex PCR. The repertoire holds about 68,000 clones, with about 94% as singletons. CDR3 length: 12 amino acids. Per the germline V gene, CDR1 is SGHTA and CDR2 is FQGNSA. Trimming removed 4 bases at V and 3 bases at J, with 3 bases between. The V call is TRBV7-2, the J call TRBJ1-4, with D unclear. The sequence came from a man between 35 and 55 years old with rheumatoid arthritis. Input material: PBMCs. The CDR3 DNA sequence: TGTGCCAGCAGCTGGTCTAATGAAAAACTGTTTTTT. Translation: CASSWSNEKLFF. Together with reference TRBV7-2 and TRBJ1-4, the CDR3 gives the full variable domain: GAGVSQSPSNKVTEKGKDVELRCDPISGHTALYWYRQSLGQGLEFLIYFQGNSAPDKSGLPSDRFSAERTGGSVSTLTIQRTQQEDSAVYLCASSWSNEKLFFGSGTQLSVL.